A selection of T cell receptor beta chains follows, all from one sample in a study of cytomegalovirus exposure and HLA in healthy donors. Clones were sequenced by immunoSEQ multiplex PCR, and TCRdb holds only the in-frame ones, with some missing. The data contain roughly 180,000 clones, about 9.4% of them singletons. Sequencing used PBMCs. These receptors were collected from a woman aged 25 to 39 in good health and CMV-seropositive. Both conserved end residues are part of each CDR3. A D gene is named only where the DNA matches it firmly. The size field is filled for only some rows; it gives once, few, many or a size class.

TRBV21-1	TRBJ2-7	.	few	CASSKVSRLTFYEQYF	TGTGCCAGCAGCAAAGTTTCCCGACTGACCTTCTACGAGCAGTACTTC
TRBV12-5	TRBJ1-5	.	.	CASGWRRGNQPQHF	TGTGCTAGTGGGTGGAGACGGGGCAATCAGCCCCAGCATTTT
TRBV6-4	TRBJ2-1	.	.	CASSEKPSYNEQFF	TGTGCCAGCAGTGAAAAGCCTTCCTACAATGAGCAGTTCTTC
TRBV11-2	TRBJ2-1	TRBD2	few	CASSLGLGGVHEQFF	TGTGCCAGCAGCTTGGGTCTGGGGGGGGTGCATGAGCAGTTCTTC
TRBV7-8	TRBJ2-5	.	.	CASSLLTNQETQYF	TGTGCCAGCAGCTTACTAACTAACCAAGAGACCCAGTACTTC
TRBV15	TRBJ2-7	.	.	CATSIFAQGYEQYF	TGTGCCACCAGCATCTTCGCCCAGGGATACGAGCAGTACTTC
TRBV27	TRBJ1-2	TRBD1	.	CASSSTGGWGYTF	TGTGCCAGCAGTTCAACAGGGGGCTGGGGCTACACCTTC
TRBV7-8	TRBJ1-5	TRBD1	few	CASSKQGSQPQHF	TGTGCCAGCAGCAAACAGGGGAGTCAGCCCCAGCATTTT
TRBV11-2	TRBJ2-2	.	.	CASSLRGHNTGELFF	TGTGCCAGCAGCTTAAGGGGACATAACACCGGGGAGCTGTTTTTT
TRBV2	TRBJ2-1	.	.	CAGRAAEASGNEQFF	TGTGCCGGGCGGGCCGCGGAGGCAAGTGGGAATGAGCAGTTCTTC
TRBV4-2	TRBJ1-2	TRBD1	.	CASSPDRGRDYGYTF	TGTGCCAGCAGCCCTGACAGGGGGCGAGACTATGGCTACACCTTC
TRBV5-1	TRBJ1-2	.	few	CASSLAGQTYGYTF	TGCGCCAGCAGCCTCGCCGGACAGACCTATGGCTACACCTTC
TRBV5-1	TRBJ2-5	TRBD2	few	CASSLGLGLDGGAAETQYF	TGCGCCAGCAGCTTGGGACTTGGACTAGACGGAGGGGCGGCAGAGACCCAGTACTTC
TRBV5-4	TRBJ1-1	TRBD1	few	CASSLGDRGGPEAFF	TGTGCCAGCAGCTTGGGGGACAGGGGTGGGCCTGAAGCTTTCTTT
TRBV5-6	TRBJ2-4	TRBD2	.	CASTKNAGGRVIQYF	TGTGCCAGCACCAAAAACGCGGGAGGGCGAGTCATTCAGTACTTC
TRBV6-5	TRBJ2-7	.	few	CASSYSEDRTRGEQYF	TGTGCCAGCAGTTACTCCGAAGACAGAACGAGAGGCGAGCAGTACTTC
TRBV2	TRBJ2-3	.	few	CASSSFTGPNKDTQYF	TGTGCCAGCAGTTCCTTTACAGGGCCCAATAAAGATACGCAGTATTTT
TRBV7-8	TRBJ1-3	.	few	CASSLGVPGLLLSGNTIYF	TGTGCCAGCAGCTTAGGCGTTCCAGGACTTCTACTCTCTGGAAACACCATATATTTT
TRBV5-6	TRBJ1-2	TRBD1	few	CASSSTGGGYGYTF	TGTGCCAGCAGCTCGACAGGGGGCGGGTATGGCTACACCTTC
TRBV29-1	TRBJ2-1	.	.	CSVEGAHNEQFF	TGCAGCGTTGAAGGGGCCCACAATGAGCAGTTCTTC
TRBV5-8	TRBJ2-7	TRBD2	few	CASSLTAGDEQYF	TGTGCCAGCAGCTTAACAGCGGGAGACGAGCAGTACTTC
TRBV19	TRBJ2-3	.	.	CALGGTHTQYF	TGTGCCCTAGGCGGGACCCATACGCAGTATTTT
TRBV7-8	TRBJ2-3	.	few	CASSLTPGPSTDTQYF	TGTGCCAGCAGCTTAACCCCAGGCCCTAGCACAGATACGCAGTATTTT
TRBV6-6	TRBJ2-7	TRBD2	.	CASTILAGGTYEQYF	TGTGCCAGCACCATACTAGCGGGTGGAACCTACGAGCAGTACTTC
TRBV4-1	TRBJ2-7	TRBD2	few	CASSPIAGKGSYEQYF	TGCGCCAGCAGCCCAATAGCGGGAAAGGGTTCCTACGAGCAGTACTTC
TRBV2	TRBJ2-2	.	.	CASSQGGDTGELFF	TGTGCCAGCAGCCAAGGGGGGGACACCGGGGAGCTGTTTTTT
TRBV6-1	TRBJ2-3	TRBD1	few	CASSEGRGTDTQYF	TGTGCCAGCAGTGAGGGCAGGGGGACAGATACGCAGTATTTT
TRBV9	TRBJ2-2	TRBD1	.	CASSQGAEFGELFF	TGTGCCAGCAGCCAGGGGGCGGAATTCGGGGAGCTGTTTTTT
TRBV5-1	TRBJ1-2	TRBD1	few	CASSYYDRGSDGHTF	TGCGCCAGCAGTTATTACGACAGGGGTAGTGACGGGCACACCTTC
TRBV30	TRBJ2-1	.	few	CAWGRGFNEQFF	TGTGCCTGGGGCCGAGGGTTCAATGAGCAGTTCTTC
TRBV7-2	TRBJ1-5	TRBD1	few	CASSLDRGNQPQHF	TGTGCCAGCAGCTTGGACAGGGGGAATCAGCCCCAGCATTTT
TRBV5-6	TRBJ1-5	TRBD1	.	CASSWKGGDQPQHF	TGTGCCAGCAGCTGGAAAGGGGGCGATCAGCCCCAGCATTTT
TRBV11-2	TRBJ1-2	TRBD1	.	CASSQGQLYGYTF	TGTGCCAGCAGCCAGGGACAGTTATATGGCTACACCTTC
TRBV13	TRBJ2-7	TRBD1	.	CASSLGQGTSSYEQYF	TGTGCCAGCAGCTTAGGACAGGGGACCAGCTCCTACGAGCAGTACTTC
TRBV19	TRBJ1-1	.	.	CASSIEGEGNTEAFF	TGTGCCAGTAGTATTGAGGGGGAAGGGAACACTGAAGCTTTCTTT
TRBV19	TRBJ2-7	.	.	CASSSDRTKEQYF	TGTGCCAGTAGCTCCGACAGGACGAAGGAGCAGTACTTC
TRBV7-9	TRBJ2-2	TRBD1	few	CASSPPGTGNTGELFF	TGTGCCAGCAGCCCACCCGGGACAGGAAACACCGGGGAGCTGTTTTTT
TRBV5-4	TRBJ2-3	.	few	CASSLTQGSTDTQYF	TGTGCCAGCAGCTTGACACAGGGAAGCACAGATACGCAGTATTTT
TRBV5-6	TRBJ2-1	.	.	CASSLNMVARYNEQFF	TGTGCCAGCAGCTTGAATATGGTAGCGAGGTACAATGAGCAGTTCTTC
TRBV29-1	TRBJ2-3	TRBD2	few	CSVEGTSGNRPSTDTQYF	TGCAGCGTTGAAGGGACTAGTGGAAATAGACCTAGCACAGATACGCAGTATTTT
TRBV6-5	TRBJ1-4	TRBD1	few	CASSYQPGGEKLFF	TGTGCCAGCAGTTACCAGCCAGGGGGTGAAAAACTGTTTTTT
TRBV7-9	TRBJ2-5	TRBD2	few	CASSLGGLAGGQETQYF	TGTGCCAGCAGCTTAGGGGGACTAGCGGGAGGTCAAGAGACCCAGTACTTC
TRBV9	TRBJ2-7	TRBD2	.	CASSAGLAGFEQYF	TGTGCCAGCAGCGCCGGACTAGCGGGATTCGAGCAGTACTTC
TRBV5-6	TRBJ1-1	.	few	CASSLARGFRNTEAFF	TGTGCCAGCAGCTTGGCCAGAGGGTTTAGGAACACTGAAGCTTTCTTT
TRBV9	TRBJ2-3	TRBD2	few	CASSSRLAANTDTQYF	TGTGCCAGCAGCTCTCGACTAGCGGCAAACACAGATACGCAGTATTTT
TRBV27	TRBJ2-1	TRBD1	many	CASSSGTGAGEQFF	TGTGCCAGCAGTTCCGGGACAGGGGCCGGTGAGCAGTTCTTC
TRBV6-1	TRBJ2-3	TRBD2	.	CASSELGALAGGGTDTQYF	TGTGCCAGCAGTGAACTGGGGGCCTTAGCGGGAGGAGGCACAGATACGCAGTATTTT
TRBV10-2	TRBJ1-4	TRBD1	few	CASSGGTGTEKLFF	TGCGCCAGCAGTGGTGGGACAGGGACTGAAAAACTGTTTTTT
TRBV5-6	TRBJ2-2	TRBD2	few	CASSTISGRNTGELFF	TGTGCCAGCAGCACGATTAGCGGGAGGAACACCGGGGAGCTGTTTTTT
TRBV2	TRBJ1-1	.	few	CASGQGRMNTEAFF	TGTGCCAGCGGCCAGGGTAGAATGAACACTGAAGCTTTCTTT
TRBV4-1	TRBJ1-2	TRBD1	.	CASSQVVGQGAGGYTF	TGCGCCAGCAGCCAAGTGGTAGGGCAGGGGGCCGGGGGCTACACCTTC
TRBV6-1	TRBJ2-4	.	.	CASSEWGEGVAKNIQYF	TGTGCCAGCAGTGAATGGGGGGAAGGGGTAGCCAAAAACATTCAGTACTTC
TRBV5-4	TRBJ1-1	.	few	CASSAGTGRLNTEAFF	TGTGCCAGCAGCGCGGGTACCGGGCGCCTGAACACTGAGGCTTTCTTT
TRBV6-1	TRBJ2-7	.	.	CASSGGLYEQYF	TGTGCCAGCAGTGGAGGACTCTACGAGCAGTACTTC
TRBV6-5	TRBJ2-3	.	few	CASSYSSGRTDTQYF	TGTGCCAGCAGTTACTCGAGCGGCCGCACAGATACGCAGTATTTT